These 20 T cell receptor beta chains were all obtained from the same sample, sequenced in a study of blood T cell repertoires in COVID-19. Measured with immunoSEQ multiplex PCR; TCRdb has only the in-frame clones, and not every one. The sample lists 350,000 to 450,000 clones, roughly 90% seen once, with more than 1% in the top ten. The sample taken for sequencing was peripheral blood. The source is a man aged 40-49 years with acute or convalescent COVID-19.

V usage is TRBV20-1 and J usage is TRBJ1-5; D is possibly TRBD1 (6 bases). Germline V gene lookup returns CDR1 DFQATT and CDR2 SNEGSKA (reference sequence). V was cut by 6 bases and J by 5 bases, with 8 bases left in between. This CDR3 contains 11 residues. CDR3 nucleotides: TGCAGTGCGGGACATGATCAGCCCCAGCATTTT. Amino acids: CSAGHDQPQHF.

This clone was detected once. This chain links TRBV5-1 with TRBJ1-1; weak D call: TRBD1 (5 bases). Germline assignment: CDR1 SGHRS and CDR2 YFSETQ. Trimming took off 0 bases at V and 3 bases at J, with 12 bases between the two ends. The length of the CDR3 is 15 residues. The chain's CDR3 is CASSLEVEGHTEAFF. The CDR3, as DNA: TGCGCCAGCAGCTTGGAGGTGGAGGGGCACACTGAAGCTTTCTTT. Together with reference TRBV5-1 and TRBJ1-1, the CDR3 gives the full variable domain: KAGVTQTPRYLIKTRGQQVTLSCSPISGHRSVSWYQQTPGQGLQFLFEYFSETQRNKGNFPGRFSGRQFSNSRSEMNVSTLELGDSALYLCASSLEVEGHTEAFFGQGTRLTVV.

The rearrangement uses TRBV6-5 and TRBJ2-1, with 12 positions matching TRBD1. Germline V gene sequence: CDR1 MNHEY, CDR2 SVGAGI. The CDR3 is 14 amino acids. V lost 6 bases, J lost 12 bases, and 9 bases stayed unmatched. This CDR3 reads CASRDRDRGRGQFF. CDR3 in DNA: TGTGCCAGCAGAGACCGGGACAGGGGGCGTGGGCAGTTCTTC.

V is TRBV4-1 and J is TRBJ2-2; possible D gene TRBD2, 5 bases. Trimming shortened V by 4 bases and J by 4 bases, and 13 bases separated the two germline ends. CDR3 length: 15 amino acids. From germline, CDR1 is MGHRA and CDR2 YSYEKL. Written as DNA, the CDR3 is TGCGCCAGCAGCCCCCGGGGAGATGGCACCGGGGAGCTGTTTTTT. This codes for CASSPRGDGTGELFF.

V is TRBV27 and J is TRBJ2-7, with D perhaps matching TRBD2 (6 bases). Germline V gene lookup returns CDR1 MNHEY and CDR2 SMNVEV (reference sequence). Trimming pared 3 bases from V and 6 bases from J, leaving 12 bases between. This CDR3 contains 13 residues. DNA for the CDR3: TGTGCCAGCAGTTTCACGGTGGAGGGCGAGCAGTACTTC. Protein sequence: CASSFTVEGEQYF.

The V call is TRBV4-2, the J call TRBJ1-2, with D tentatively TRBD1 (6 bases). Trimming took 0 bases from V and 4 from J, leaving 12 bases between them. Germline CDR1 and CDR2: LGHNA and YNFKEQ. This CDR3 spans 15 amino acids. This CDR3 reads CASSQEYRETYGYTF. The CDR3 nucleotides read TGTGCCAGCAGCCAAGAATACAGGGAGACCTATGGCTACACCTTC.

The rearrangement uses TRBV28 and TRBJ2-2, with a tentative D call TRBD1 (6 bases). The CDR3 contains 16 residues. Per germline, CDR1 MDHEN and CDR2 SYDVKM. V lost 2 bases and J lost 4, with 14 bases in between. The CDR3 coding sequence is TGTGCCAGCAGTTTACTATGGCAGGGGAGCACCGGGGAGCTGTTTTTT. This encodes CASSLLWQGSTGELFF. The full variable domain, with the rest looked up from reference TRBV28 and TRBJ2-2, is DVKVTQSSRYLVKRTGEKVFLECVQDMDHENMFWYRQDPGLGLRLIYFSYDVKMKEKGDIPEGYSVSREKKERFSLILESASTNQTSMYLCASSLLWQGSTGELFFGEGSRLTVL.

The chain is built from TRBV6-5 and TRBJ2-5, with 7 bases matching TRBD1. CDR3 size: 14 residues. J gave up 4 bases and V 6 bases, and 8 bases lay outside the gene matches. From germline, CDR1 is MNHEY and CDR2 SVGAGI. CDR3 protein: CASSPLGDRETQYF. In DNA form, the CDR3 reads TGTGCCAGCAGCCCGCTTGGGGACAGAGAGACCCAGTACTTC.

The rearrangement links TRBV28 to TRBJ1-5, with 7 bases matching TRBD1. Trimming cost V 1 base and J 10 bases; bases outside gene matches: 7. There are 14 residues in the CDR3. The germline V gene encodes CDR1 MDHEN and CDR2 SYDVKM. CDR3 residues: CASSLLAGGGPQHF. The CDR3 nucleotides are TGTGCCAGCAGTTTATTGGCAGGGGGAGGACCCCAGCATTTT.

The chain uses TRBV6-1 and TRBJ2-7, with 10 bases identical to TRBD1. CDR3 length equals 14 residues. Per germline, CDR1 MNHNS and CDR2 SASEGT. Unmatched junction bases numbered 0, after V lost 1 base and J lost 3 bases. This chain's CDR3 is CASSEGTGGYEQYF. The CDR3 nucleotides are TGTGCCAGCAGTGAAGGGACAGGGGGCTACGAGCAGTACTTC.

V is TRBV28 and J is TRBJ1-6, with a possible D match to TRBD1 (6 bases). V was clipped by 1 base and J by 11 bases, with 15 bases between them. Germline lookup yields CDR1 MDHEN and CDR2 SYDVKM. This CDR3 has 15 residues. The CDR3 sequence: CASSLYRGGVPPLHF. The DNA for the CDR3 is TGTGCCAGCAGTTTATACAGAGGGGGGGTTCCACCCCTCCACTTT.

This clone was counted only a few times. The chain recombines TRBV7-9 with TRBJ1-2, with 9 bases lining up with TRBD1. V shed 6 bases and J 3 bases; nucleotides not matched to a gene: 5. This CDR3 is 14 amino acids long. Per the germline V gene, CDR1 is SEHNR and CDR2 is FQNEAQ (reference sequence). The CDR3 is CASRDTGGDYGYTF. The CDR3, as DNA: TGTGCCAGCAGGGATACAGGGGGCGACTATGGCTACACCTTC.

This chain links TRBV3-1 (or the pseudogene TRBV3-2) with TRBJ2-1; no firm D call. There are 15 residues in the CDR3. V shed 1 base and J shed 1 base, with 8 bases lying between them. Germline V gene lookup returns CDR1 LGHDT and CDR2 YNNKEL (reference sequence). CDR3 loop: CASSQGHLSYNEQFF. In DNA, the CDR3 is TGTGCCAGCAGCCAAGGACACCTTTCCTACAATGAGCAGTTCTTC.

V usage is TRBV6-5 and J usage is TRBJ2-5, with D perhaps TRBD1 (6 bases). CDR1 and CDR2 from the germline V gene are MNHEY and SVGAGI. V was trimmed by 7 bases and J by 4 bases, leaving 10 bases between them. The CDR3 totals 12 residues. CDR3 nucleotides: TGTGCCAGCAATCTGGGGGCAGAGACCCAGTACTTC. Translating gives CASNLGAETQYF.

J is TRBJ2-7 and V is TRBV7-2; D possibly corresponds to TRBD2 (7 bases). The length of the CDR3 is 14 residues. Germline CDR1 SGHTA, CDR2 FQGNSA. V lost 2 bases, J lost 1 base, and 9 bases lay in between. CDR3 coding DNA: TGTGCCAGCAGCTTAAGGGGGGGTTCCTACGAGCAGTACTTC. Its protein is CASSLRGGSYEQYF.

The genes are TRBV6-1 and TRBJ1-5; 11 nucleotides line up with TRBD1. The CDR3 runs 15 residues. The germline V gene has CDR1 MNHNS and CDR2 SASEGT. The ends lost 1 base at V and 6 bases at J; junction bases unmatched: 2. Here the CDR3 DNA reads TGTGCCAGCAGTGAAGAGGGGACAGGGGGTCAGCCCCAGCATTTT. Its protein product is CASSEEGTGGQPQHF.

This chain uses TRBV6-5 with TRBJ1-5, with TRBD1 matching over 8 bases. V gave up 5 bases and J gave up 3 bases; unmatched junction bases: 3. This CDR3 has 14 amino acids. CDR1 and CDR2 (germline): MNHEY, SVGAGI. CDR3 protein: CASSPTGDNQPQHF. DNA for the CDR3: TGTGCCAGCAGTCCGACAGGGGACAATCAGCCCCAGCATTTT.

This sequence joins TRBV12-3 or TRBV12-4 and TRBJ1-2; D unresolved. This CDR3 region has 13 residues. V lost 1 base and J 4 bases, leaving 7 bases between the germline ends. The CDR3 sequence: CASSLDRRYGYTF. CDR3 sequence (DNA): TGTGCCAGCAGTTTAGACAGACGCTATGGCTACACCTTC.

The chain carries TRBV6-6 and TRBJ1-1; D remains unclear. Trimming took 2 bases from V and 1 from J, leaving 5 bases between them. Germline CDR1 MNHNY, CDR2 SVGAGI (reference sequence). The CDR3 has 13 residues. The CDR3, as DNA: TGTGCCAGCAGTTACCGACAGAACACTGAAGCTTTCTTT. As protein: CASSYRQNTEAFF.

The chain joins TRBV28 to TRBJ2-3; tentatively, D is TRBD2 (6 bases). The CDR3 loop spans 16 amino acids. Germline assignment: CDR1 MDHEN and CDR2 SYDVKM. With 6 bases removed from V and 0 bases from J, the gap between germline ends came to 16 bases. The CDR3 nucleotides read TGTGCCAGCAGGCCCCGGGGGAAAACTAGCACAGATACGCAGTATTTT. Residues: CASRPRGKTSTDTQYF.